This T cell receptor beta chain was retrieved from a study of T cell responses to AZD1222 COVID-19 vaccine. Regarding the study as a whole: There were mostly white British donors and more females than males, and clonal diversity was possibly underestimated.

Sequenced by immunoSEQ multiplex PCR; TCRdb stores in-frame clones only, minus some. The table includes some 120,000 clones, 80% to 90% detected once. The V and J ends lost 4 bases and 7 bases respectively, with 22 bases between them. CDR3 size: 17 residues. Germline-derived CDR1 and CDR2 are LGHNA and YNFKEQ. For this clone: Its antigen is undetermined.

Material: peripheral blood, obtained on day 0 of MenACWY control vaccination. V usage is TRBV4-2 and J usage is TRBJ1-4; the D gene is possibly TRBD1 (5 bases). The TCR sequence derives from an adult in good health. CDR3 bases: TGTGCCAGCAGCCGACCGAGCGGGACTTTAAATGGTGAAAAACTGTTTTTT. Translating gives CASSRPSGTLNGEKLFF.